This paragraph reports one TCR beta chain. The antigen is undetermined. A junction end diverges from the germline sequence, so it may reflect a read error. Patients were excluded for autoimmune disease history or systemic immunosuppression. Produced via immunoSEQ multiplex PCR; TCRdb's table is partial and in-frame only. This sample has 40,000 to 45,000 clones, with more than 70% found just once. CDR1 SSHAT and CDR2 FNYEAQ come from the germline V gene (reference sequence). The CDR3 is 13 residues long. The data belong to a study of OX40 agonist ivuxolimab in advanced cancers. Study-level information: Cancers in dose escalation were hepatocellular, melanoma, renal cell and head and neck. Partial responses were observed in three patients, of whom one had hepatocellular carcinoma and two had cutaneous melanoma. Study-wide results and caveats: The average count of expanded clones was higher among CD8+ T cells than among CD4+.

This specimen consisted of CD4+ or CD8+ T cells sorted from blood, obtained in a trial of the OX40 agonist ivuxolimab. The V and J genes are TRBV7-7 and TRBJ2-5, with D tentatively TRBD1 (5 bases). The clonotype comes from an adult with an advanced solid tumor such as melanoma, head and neck, liver or kidney cancer. CDR3 sequence (DNA): TGTGCTAGCAGCTTAGTCAGGGTAGAGACCCAGTACTTC. It codes for CASSLVRVETQYF. The full variable domain, rest sourced from reference TRBV7-7 and TRBJ2-5, is GAGVSQSPRYKVTKRGQDVTLRCDPISSHATLYWYQQALGQGPEFLTYFNYEAQPDKSGLPSDRFSAERPEGSISTLTIQRTEQRDSAMYRCASSLVRVETQYFGPGTRLLVL.